The 27 T cell receptor beta chains below were found in one sample sequenced in a study of cytomegalovirus exposure and HLA in healthy donors. The primer mix had 60 Vbeta and 13 Jbeta primers. TCRdb's copy holds only in-frame clones and misses some; the assay was immunoSEQ multiplex PCR. The table counts 130,000 to 150,000 clones; around 1.5% lies in the top ten. The sample was PBMCs. These receptors were taken from a woman in her fifties or sixties in good health and CMV-seronegative.

V gene TRBV30 combines with J gene TRBJ2-3; the match to TRBD2 covers 7 bases. Germline trimming cut 2 bases from V and 0 bases from J; bases unmatched to any gene: 5. Germline CDR1 is GTSNPN and CDR2 is SVGIG (reference sequence). The CDR3 length is 15 residues. For the CDR3, the DNA is TGTGCCTGGAGTTACCTGGGGGGGAGCACAGATACGCAGTATTTT. Protein: CAWSYLGGSTDTQYF. Complete variable domain (other parts from reference TRBV30 and TRBJ2-3): SQTIHQWPATLVQPVGSPLSLECTVEGTSNPNLYWYRQAAGRGLQLLFYSVGIGQISSEVPQNLSASRPQDRQFILSSKKLLLSDSGFYLCAWSYLGGSTDTQYFGPGTRLTVL.

The genes are TRBV5-1 and TRBJ1-4; 8 bases agree with TRBD1. V shed 1 base and J 8 bases; nucleotides not matched to a gene: 4. The germline gives CDR1 SGHRS, CDR2 YFSETQ. This CDR3 has 14 amino acids. The CDR3 reads CASSLSPGGEKLFF. CDR3 DNA sequence: TGCGCCAGCAGCTTGTCTCCAGGGGGCGAAAAACTGTTTTTT.

This CDR3 is CASSQEGRAIKGYTF. The DNA of the CDR3 is TGCGCCAGCAGCCAAGAGGGCAGGGCGATAAAAGGCTACACCTTC. The V gene is TRBV4-1, the J gene TRBJ1-2, with a possible D match to TRBD1 (5 bases). V was shortened by 0 bases and J by 8 bases, with 16 bases between the two germline ends. The CDR3 is 15 amino acids. From germline, CDR1 is MGHRA and CDR2 YSYEKL.

V is TRBV6-1 and J is TRBJ2-7, with 10 nucleotides matching TRBD2. This CDR3 region has 15 residues. Germline loops: CDR1 MNHNS, CDR2 SASEGT. Trimming at V came to 0 bases and at J to 4 bases, leaving 3 bases not matched to a gene. The CDR3 reads CASSEAPSGGYEQYF. CDR3 nucleotide sequence: TGTGCCAGCAGTGAAGCCCCTAGCGGGGGTTACGAGCAGTACTTC.

The V gene is TRBV5-1, the J gene TRBJ2-7; 8 nucleotides align to TRBD2. CDR1 is SGHRS and CDR2 is YFSETQ in the germline V gene. With 0 bases clipped from V and 4 bases from J, the junction kept 3 bases outside the gene matches. The CDR3 totals 14 residues. CDR3 coding DNA: TGCGCCAGCAGCTTGGCCGGGAGGGGGTACGAGCAGTACTTC. This sequence encodes CASSLAGRGYEQYF.

The rearrangement links TRBV6-1 to TRBJ1-5; 10 bases map to TRBD1. This CDR3 comprises 17 residues. V shed 1 base and J 1 base; nucleotides not matched to a gene: 4. The V gene's germline CDR1 is MNHNS and CDR2 SASEGT. The CDR3 nucleotides read TGTGCCAGCAGTGAAGATAGGGACAGGGGAAGCAATCAGCCCCAGCATTTT. Translation: CASSEDRDRGSNQPQHF.

The rearrangement uses TRBV7-2 and TRBJ2-7; TRBD2 agrees at 9 bases. From germline, CDR1 is SGHTA and CDR2 FQGNSA. This CDR3 has 14 residues. Unmatched junction bases numbered 1, after V lost 3 bases and J lost 1 base. CDR3 DNA: TGTGCCAGCAGCTTTAGCGGGAGTTCCTACGAGCAGTACTTC. Residues: CASSFSGSSYEQYF.

The genes are TRBV11-3 and TRBJ2-1; possibly TRBD2 for D (5 bases). The germline CDR1 and CDR2 sequences are SGHNT and YENEEA. V lost 4 bases to trimming and J lost 4 bases, with 11 bases between them. This CDR3 region has 14 residues. CDR3 residues: CASSSTGLYNEQFF. The CDR3 nucleotides are TGTGCCAGCAGCTCAACTGGACTTTACAATGAGCAGTTCTTC.

The chain uses TRBV28 and TRBJ1-2, with 7 bases matching TRBD1. The length of the CDR3 is 14 residues. The V gene end was trimmed by 5 bases and the J gene end by 5 bases; junction bases not matched to a gene: 8. Per germline, CDR1 MDHEN and CDR2 SYDVKM. This CDR3 reads CASSPDGQVYGYTF. The DNA for the CDR3 is TGTGCCAGCAGTCCGGACGGACAGGTTTATGGCTACACCTTC.

This chain joins TRBV7-6 and TRBJ2-7; tentatively, D is TRBD1 (7 bases). Deletions cut 5 bases from V and 0 bases from J, with 14 bases between. CDR1 is SGHVS, CDR2 FNYEAQ, per germline. The length of the CDR3 is 15 residues. The CDR3 coding sequence is TGTGCCAGCAGCCGAGTGCGGGACAGCTCCTACGAGCAGTACTTC. As protein: CASSRVRDSSYEQYF.

The genes are TRBV9 and TRBJ2-1, with 10 bases lining up with TRBD2. The germline gives CDR1 SGDLS, CDR2 YYNGEE. The CDR3 covers 14 residues. Trimming removed 5 bases from V and 8 bases from J; junction bases left unmatched: 7. The CDR3 DNA follows: TGTGCCAGCAGAGCTAGCGGGGGTGACGATGAGCAGTTCTTC. The encoded protein is CASRASGGDDEQFF.

V and J are TRBV6-4 and TRBJ1-2; D unresolved. The CDR3 consists of 14 residues. Trimming shortened V by 5 bases and J by 4 bases, and 14 bases separated the two germline ends. Germline V CDR1 and CDR2: MRHNA, SNTAGT. CDR3 loop: CASSPEEGGYGYTF. The DNA of the CDR3 is TGTGCCAGCAGTCCGGAGGAGGGTGGCTATGGCTACACCTTC.

The V gene is TRBV28, the J gene TRBJ1-2; maybe TRBD1 (5 bases). The CDR3 has 14 residues. Looked up from germline, CDR1 is MDHEN and CDR2 is SYDVKM. The ends were cut back, 6 bases at V and 7 bases at J, with 18 bases in the middle. CDR3 protein: CASRPQGLQGGYTF. As DNA, the CDR3 is TGTGCCAGCAGGCCCCAGGGACTTCAGGGTGGCTACACCTTC.

The rearrangement uses TRBV28 and TRBJ1-5, with TRBD1 as a possible D gene (6 bases). This CDR3 contains 15 residues. Germline V CDR1 and CDR2: MDHEN, SYDVKM. Trimming removed 5 bases from V and 2 bases from J, with 13 bases in between. The CDR3 sequence is CASSKQGNRNQPQHF. The CDR3 DNA sequence: TGTGCCAGCAGTAAGCAGGGGAACCGCAATCAGCCCCAGCATTTT.

The rearrangement links TRBV2 to TRBJ2-3; D is unclear. The CDR3 has 14 residues. The V end was cut by 9 bases, the J end by 1 base, with 14 bases between. Germline V lookup: CDR1 SNHLY, CDR2 FYNNEI. The DNA for the CDR3 is TGTGCCAGTAAGTCAGGATACCGCACAGATACGCAGTATTTT. Protein: CASKSGYRTDTQYF.

This chain uses TRBV4-2 with TRBJ2-3, with D unclear. V was shortened by 2 bases and J by 0 bases, with 9 bases between the two germline ends. Looked up from germline, CDR1 is LGHNA and CDR2 is YNFKEQ. CDR3 length equals 15 residues. Here the CDR3 reads CASSQSPSSTDTQYF. CDR3 bases: TGTGCCAGCAGCCAATCCCCCTCTAGCACAGATACGCAGTATTTT.

V is TRBV7-3 and J is TRBJ1-2, with TRBD1 matching over 8 bases. This CDR3 has 16 amino acids. Germline V gives CDR1 SGHTA, CDR2 FQGTGA. With 5 bases clipped from V and 6 bases from J, the junction kept 14 bases outside the gene matches. CDR3 amino acids: CASSLNGQGASNGYTF. Written as DNA, the CDR3 is TGTGCCAGCAGCCTTAACGGGCAGGGGGCATCGAATGGCTACACCTTC.

This chain links TRBV9 with TRBJ1-5; no reliable D call. This CDR3 spans 15 amino acids. Trimming removed 0 bases from V and 6 bases from J, with 13 bases in between. From germline, CDR1 is SGDLS and CDR2 YYNGEE. The CDR3 protein is CASSVDPGWSQPQHF. In DNA, the CDR3 is TGTGCCAGCAGCGTAGATCCGGGTTGGAGTCAGCCCCAGCATTTT.

This sequence joins TRBV10-2 and TRBJ2-1, with D tentatively TRBD2 (6 bases). The CDR3 loop spans 12 amino acids. Germline lookup yields CDR1 WSHSY and CDR2 SAAADI. Trimming shortened V by 3 bases and J by 11 bases, and 11 bases separated the two germline ends. This CDR3 reads CASSDGSGKQFF. The DNA of the CDR3 is TGCGCCAGCAGTGATGGTAGCGGAAAGCAGTTCTTC.

V is TRBV11-3 and J is TRBJ2-7; a weak D match, TRBD2 (6 bases). Deletions cut 1 base from V and 2 bases from J, with 6 bases between. This CDR3 region has 13 residues. Germline loops: CDR1 SGHNT, CDR2 YENEEA. The CDR3 DNA sequence: TGTGCCAGCAGCTTAGGCGGGACCTACGAGCAGTACTTC. Translated: CASSLGGTYEQYF.

This chain links TRBV19 with TRBJ2-3, with 7 nucleotides matching TRBD2. The CDR3 contains 16 residues. The V segment lost 5 bases and the J segment 0 bases; nucleotides outside the gene matches: 8. CDR1 and CDR2 (germline): LNHDA, SQIVND (reference sequence). The DNA for the CDR3 is TGTGCCAGTAGTGCGCGACTAGCAGGTAGCACAGATACGCAGTATTTT. As protein: CASSARLAGSTDTQYF.

This rearrangement joins TRBV6-6 to TRBJ2-7, with D perhaps TRBD1 (5 bases). The CDR3 covers 13 residues. V shed 2 bases and J shed 6 bases, with 11 bases lying between them. Germline V gene lookup returns CDR1 MNHNY and CDR2 SVGAGI (reference sequence). CDR3 DNA sequence: TGTGCCAGCAGTTACCCGGACAACCGCGAGCAGTACTTC. Translating gives CASSYPDNREQYF.

The V and J genes are TRBV10-3 and TRBJ1-2; the D gene is possibly TRBD1 (5 bases). The CDR3 sequence is 13 residues long. Germline CDR1 ENHRY, CDR2 SYGVKD. Deletions cut 6 bases from V and 4 bases from J, with 12 bases between. CDR3 DNA sequence: TGTGCCATCAGAGCAGGGCCCGCCTATGGCTACACCTTC. It encodes CAIRAGPAYGYTF.

The V gene is TRBV6-5, the J gene TRBJ1-5; D might be TRBD1 (5 bases). Per the germline V gene, CDR1 is MNHEY and CDR2 is SVGAGI. This CDR3 region has 14 residues. Trimming removed 6 bases from V and 9 bases from J, with 18 bases in between. CDR3 region: CASSRGEPMGPQHF. CDR3 coding DNA: TGTGCCAGCAGCCGGGGGGAGCCCATGGGGCCCCAGCATTTT.

Points on this clone: Other DNA sequences in the sample encode the same CDR3. The J gene is TRBJ2-3, the V gene TRBV5-1, with D maybe TRBD2 (6 bases). CDR1 is SGHRS, CDR2 YFSETQ, per germline. The V end lost 0 bases, the J end lost 1 base, and 6 bases lay between the germline ends. CDR3 length: 14 amino acids. This CDR3 is CASSLERGTDTQYF. In DNA, the CDR3 is TGCGCCAGCAGCTTGGAGCGGGGCACAGATACGCAGTATTTT.

V is TRBV28 and J is TRBJ1-2, with 12 nucleotides matching TRBD1. Germline assignment: CDR1 MDHEN and CDR2 SYDVKM. The length of the CDR3 is 18 residues. V gave up 5 bases and J gave up 4 bases; unmatched junction bases: 14. The CDR3 is CASSPPGTGGAEVYGYTF. In DNA, the CDR3 is TGTGCCAGCAGTCCACCGGGGACAGGGGGCGCGGAGGTCTATGGCTACACCTTC.

This rearrangement joins TRBV9 to TRBJ2-1; TRBD2 matches at 7 bases. CDR1 is SGDLS, CDR2 YYNGEE, per germline. Losses at the gene ends were 4 bases for V and 7 bases for J; bases not matched to a gene: 17. The CDR3 has 17 amino acids. The CDR3 region is CASSPWGGLAIGNEQFF. The CDR3 DNA follows: TGTGCCAGCAGCCCGTGGGGGGGTCTAGCGATTGGAAATGAGCAGTTCTTC.